This T cell receptor (beta chain) was identified in a study of control samples from healthy donors and cancer patients. Only in-frame clones appear in the TCRdb table, and some are missing; sequencing was by immunoSEQ multiplex PCR. The sample shows 90,000 to 150,000 clones, about 90% of them seen only once. After removal of 7 bases from V and 1 base from J, the junction contained 3 bases not matched to a gene. Germline-derived CDR1 and CDR2 are SGHRS and YFSETQ. The CDR3 loop spans 13 amino acids. The origin of this receptor is a man aged 50 to 60 in good health. Sequencing was carried out using blood. The V and J genes are TRBV5-1 and TRBJ1-1, with 8 bases matching TRBD1. CDR3 sequence: CASADRGNTEAFF. The DNA of the CDR3 is TGCGCCAGCGCTGACAGGGGGAACACTGAAGCTTTCTTT.